This T cell receptor (beta chain) was obtained from a study of T cell changes during pregnancy in multiple sclerosis. Germline values: CDR1 SGHTS, CDR2 YDEGEE. The V gene end was trimmed by 7 bases and the J gene end by 0 bases; junction bases not matched to a gene: 9. This CDR3 is 15 amino acids long. The data were produced by immunoSEQ multiplex PCR, yet TCRdb's version contains in-frame clones alone and is incomplete. Of 55,000 to 70,000 clones listed, less than 90% were seen once; the top ten hold 0.38%. This specimen consisted of CD4+ T cells from peripheral blood mononuclear cells, obtained in the third trimester of pregnancy. The sequence came from a female donor with multiple sclerosis, enrolled in a pregnancy study. The chain employs TRBV5-8 and TRBJ1-2; TRBD1 aligns across 7 bases. The CDR3 reads CASDLRTGANYGYTF. In nucleotides, the CDR3 is TGTGCCAGCGACCTCCGGACAGGAGCTAACTATGGCTACACCTTC.